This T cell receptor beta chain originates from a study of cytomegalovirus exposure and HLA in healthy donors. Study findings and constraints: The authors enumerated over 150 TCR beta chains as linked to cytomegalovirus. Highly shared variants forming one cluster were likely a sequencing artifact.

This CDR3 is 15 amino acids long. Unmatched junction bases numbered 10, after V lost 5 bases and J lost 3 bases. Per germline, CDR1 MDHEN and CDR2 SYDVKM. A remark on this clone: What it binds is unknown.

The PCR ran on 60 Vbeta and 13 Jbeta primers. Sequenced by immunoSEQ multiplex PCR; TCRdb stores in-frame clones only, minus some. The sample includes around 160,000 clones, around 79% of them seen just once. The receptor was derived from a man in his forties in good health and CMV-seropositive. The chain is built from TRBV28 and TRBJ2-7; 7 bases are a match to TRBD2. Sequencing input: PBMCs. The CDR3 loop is CASSVDGGGVYEQYF. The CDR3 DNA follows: TGTGCCAGCAGTGTGGACGGTGGGGGGGTCTACGAGCAGTACTTC.